The clone carrying this T cell receptor (beta chain) was observed a few times. Its specificity is unknown. This entry belongs to a study of radiation and T cells in renal cell carcinoma. The wider study: Nephrectomy followed 15 Gy stereotactic body radiation by 4 weeks.

General study results and limits: Without pretreatment biopsies, baseline tumor clonotype presence was undetermined.

The time point: blood 2 weeks post-SBRT. Sample treatment: 15 Gy SBRT to primary tumor, nephrectomy 4 weeks later. Sequencing was performed with immunoSEQ multiplex PCR; in TCRdb, only in-frame clones are kept and a portion is missing. Among 100,000 to 150,000 clones listed, roughly 91% were seen once. The CDR3 contains 13 residues. CDR1 is SGHRS and CDR2 is YFSETQ in the germline V gene. Trimming removed 4 bases from V and 6 bases from J; junction bases left unmatched: 5. Sequencing was performed on blood, taken from a patient whose treatment included radiotherapy and nephrectomy. The TCR sequence derives from a woman in her 70s with renal cell carcinoma. This rearrangement joins TRBV5-1 to TRBJ1-2; TRBD1 aligns across 8 bases. The DNA for the CDR3 is TGCGCCAGCAGCATGGGACAGGTCCATGGCTACACCTTC. This encodes CASSMGQVHGYTF.